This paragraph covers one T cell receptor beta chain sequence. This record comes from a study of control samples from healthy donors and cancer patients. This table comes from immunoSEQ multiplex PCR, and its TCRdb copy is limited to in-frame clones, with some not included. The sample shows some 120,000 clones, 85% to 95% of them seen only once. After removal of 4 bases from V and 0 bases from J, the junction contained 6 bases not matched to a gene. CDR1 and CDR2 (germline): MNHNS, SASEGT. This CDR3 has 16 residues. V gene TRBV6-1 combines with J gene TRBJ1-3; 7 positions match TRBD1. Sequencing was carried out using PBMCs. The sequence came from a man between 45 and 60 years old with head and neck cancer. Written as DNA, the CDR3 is TGTGCCAGCAGTGCCCAGGGGGAGGTCTCTGGAAACACCATATATTTT. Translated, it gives CASSAQGEVSGNTIYF.